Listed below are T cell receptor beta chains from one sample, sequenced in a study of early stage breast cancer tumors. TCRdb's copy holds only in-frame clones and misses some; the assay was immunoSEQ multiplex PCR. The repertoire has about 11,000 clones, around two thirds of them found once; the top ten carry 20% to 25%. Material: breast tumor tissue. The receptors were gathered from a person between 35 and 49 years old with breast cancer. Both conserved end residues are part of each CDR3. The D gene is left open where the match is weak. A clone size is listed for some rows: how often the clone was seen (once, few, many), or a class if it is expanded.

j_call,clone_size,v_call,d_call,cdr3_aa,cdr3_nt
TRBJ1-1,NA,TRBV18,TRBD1,CASSPRAGGNTEAFF,TGTGCCAGCTCACCGAGAGCAGGGGGCAACACTGAAGCTTTCTTT
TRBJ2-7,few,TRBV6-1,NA,CATGQPPPEQYF,TGTGCCACAGGACAGCCGCCCCCGGAGCAGTACTTC
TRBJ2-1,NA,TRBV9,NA,CASSVTGEMGNEQFF,TGTGCCAGCAGCGTGACCGGGGAGATGGGCAATGAGCAGTTCTTC
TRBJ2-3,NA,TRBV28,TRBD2,CASSLHTGTSGTDTQYF,TGTGCCAGCAGTTTACATACCGGGACTAGCGGCACAGATACGCAGTATTTT
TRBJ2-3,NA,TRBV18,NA,CASSPSDIAGYTDTQYF,TGTGCCAGCTCACCAAGCGATATTGCGGGTTACACAGATACGCAGTATTTT
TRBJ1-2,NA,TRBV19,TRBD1,CASSRGQGPYGYTF,TGTGCCAGTAGTAGAGGACAGGGCCCGTATGGCTACACCTTC
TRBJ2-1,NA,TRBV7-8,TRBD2,CASSPFTGGGNEQFF,TGTGCCAGCAGCCCGTTTACGGGGGGAGGCAATGAGCAGTTCTTC
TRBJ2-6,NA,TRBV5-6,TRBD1,CASSSLGQGHSGANVLTF,TGTGCCAGCAGCTCCTTGGGACAGGGGCACTCTGGGGCCAACGTCCTGACTTTC
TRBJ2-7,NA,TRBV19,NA,CASSMGGYGSYEQYF,TGTGCCAGTAGTATGGGTGGCTACGGCTCCTACGAGCAGTACTTC
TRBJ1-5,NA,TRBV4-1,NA,CASSQEATDSNQPQHF,TGCGCCAGCAGCCAAGAGGCCACAGATAGCAATCAGCCCCAGCATTTT
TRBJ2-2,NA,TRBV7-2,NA,CASSLTPGARGTGELFF,TGTGCCAGCAGCCTAACCCCCGGGGCCAGAGGCACCGGGGAGCTGTTTTTT
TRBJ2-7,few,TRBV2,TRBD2,CASRGLSGQYF,TGTGCCAGCAGGGGACTATCGGGGCAGTACTTC
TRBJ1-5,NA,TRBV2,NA,CASRESHNQPQHF,TGTGCCAGTAGAGAGTCCCACAATCAGCCCCAGCATTTT
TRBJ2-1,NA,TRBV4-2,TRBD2,CASSWGPLSSGRVNEQFF,TGTGCCAGCAGCTGGGGCCCCCTATCGAGCGGGAGGGTTAATGAGCAGTTCTTC
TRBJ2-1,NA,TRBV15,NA,CATSTYTQRGYNEQFF,TGTGCCACCAGCACCTACACCCAACGGGGATACAATGAGCAGTTCTTC
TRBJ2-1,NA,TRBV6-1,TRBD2,CASSRTSGGYNEQFF,TGTGCCAGCAGTCGGACTAGCGGGGGATACAATGAGCAGTTCTTC
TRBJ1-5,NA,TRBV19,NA,CASSIGQGWVGNQPQHF,TGTGCCAGTAGTATAGGGCAGGGTTGGGTAGGCAATCAGCCCCAGCATTTT
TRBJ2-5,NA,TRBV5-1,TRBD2,CASTGTSGGETQYF,TGCGCCAGCACGGGGACTAGCGGAGGGGAGACCCAGTACTTC
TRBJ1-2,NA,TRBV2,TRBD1,CASSLGQGSRDGYTF,TGTGCCAGCAGCTTAGGACAGGGTTCTAGGGATGGCTACACCTTC
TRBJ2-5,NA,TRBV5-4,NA,CASSYTGETQYF,TGTGCCAGCAGCTATACGGGAGAGACCCAGTACTTC
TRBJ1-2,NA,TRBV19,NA,CASTDTGNYGYTF,TGTGCCAGTACCGACACAGGGAACTATGGCTACACCTTC
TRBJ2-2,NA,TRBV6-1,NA,CASGGLGPTGELFF,TGTGCCAGCGGTGGTTTAGGGCCCACCGGGGAGCTGTTTTTT
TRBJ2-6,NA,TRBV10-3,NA,CAISGSTSGANVLTF,TGTGCCATCTCCGGGTCAACCTCTGGGGCCAACGTCCTGACTTTC
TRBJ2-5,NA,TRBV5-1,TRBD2,CASSLRSGRGETQYF,TGCGCCAGCAGCTTGAGAAGCGGGAGGGGGGAGACCCAGTACTTC
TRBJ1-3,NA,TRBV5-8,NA,CASSLRGGSGNTIYF,TGTGCCAGCAGCTTGAGGGGTGGGTCTGGAAACACCATATATTTT
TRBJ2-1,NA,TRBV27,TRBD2,CASSQNSGSSYNEQFF,TGTGCCAGCAGCCAAAATAGCGGGAGCTCCTACAATGAGCAGTTCTTC
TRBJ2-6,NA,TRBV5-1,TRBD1,CASSIADRVGFSGANVLTF,TGCGCCAGCAGCATCGCGGACAGGGTGGGGTTTTCTGGGGCCAACGTCCTGACTTTC
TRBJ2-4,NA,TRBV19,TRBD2,CASSIDETSGRGSNIQYF,TGTGCCAGTAGTATAGATGAGACTAGCGGGAGGGGAAGTAACATTCAGTACTTC
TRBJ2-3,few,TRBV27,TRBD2,CASRALAASTDTQYF,TGTGCCAGCAGGGCACTAGCGGCTAGCACAGATACGCAGTATTTT
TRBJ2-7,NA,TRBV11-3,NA,CASSTSGGGGGYEQYF,TGTGCCAGCAGCACAAGTGGGGGCGGAGGGGGCTACGAGCAGTACTTC
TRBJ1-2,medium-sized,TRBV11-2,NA,CASSPRGSYGYTF,TGTGCCAGCAGCCCCCGAGGCTCCTATGGCTACACCTTC
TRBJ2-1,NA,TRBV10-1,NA,CASSEGSGSYNEQFF,TGCGCCAGCAGTGAGGGGAGCGGCTCCTACAATGAGCAGTTCTTC
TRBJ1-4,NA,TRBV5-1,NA,CASSFPSRLGDEKLFF,TGCGCCAGCAGCTTCCCTAGTAGATTGGGGGATGAAAAACTGTTTTTT
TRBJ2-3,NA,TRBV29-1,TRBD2,CSVEDRGTSGRTSTDTQYF,TGCAGCGTTGAAGATCGGGGAACTAGCGGGAGAACTAGCACAGATACGCAGTATTTT
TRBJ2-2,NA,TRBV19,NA,CASSIGAGSRAGELFF,TGTGCCAGTAGTATAGGGGCCGGGAGCCGGGCCGGGGAGCTGTTTTTT
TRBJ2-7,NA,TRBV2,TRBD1,CASSESYRGSPWF,TGTGCCAGCAGTGAATCGTACAGGGGCTCTCCCTGGTTC
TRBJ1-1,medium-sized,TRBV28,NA,CASSLMASMNTEAFF,TGTGCCAGCAGTTTAATGGCCAGCATGAACACTGAAGCTTTCTTT
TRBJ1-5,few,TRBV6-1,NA,CATRGGPGERQPQHF,TGTGCCACGCGAGGAGGCCCGGGGGAACGGCAGCCCCAGCATTTT
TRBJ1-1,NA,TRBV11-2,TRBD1,CASSSRPPGTGWTEAFF,TGTGCCAGCAGCTCCAGACCCCCCGGGACAGGGTGGACTGAAGCTTTCTTT
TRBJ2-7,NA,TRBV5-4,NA,CASSRPGIKGNEQYF,TGTGCCAGCAGCCGGCCAGGGATCAAAGGCAACGAGCAGTACTTC
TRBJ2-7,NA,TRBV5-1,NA,CASSLYDRGHEQYF,TGTGCCAGCAGCTTGTATGACCGGGGCCACGAGCAGTACTTC
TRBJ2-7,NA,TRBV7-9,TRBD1,CASSATPGGTGATSYEQYF,TGTGCCAGCAGCGCCACGCCGGGGGGGACAGGGGCGACCTCCTACGAGCAGTACTTC
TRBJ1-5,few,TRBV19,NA,CASSIQTRSPQHF,TGTGCCAGTAGTATCCAAACACGGTCGCCCCAGCATTTT
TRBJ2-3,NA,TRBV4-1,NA,CASSQRGVNQGDTQYF,TGCGCCAGCAGCCAACGGGGAGTTAACCAGGGGGATACGCAGTATTTT
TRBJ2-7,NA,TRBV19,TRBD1,CASSVTGGSYEQYF,TGTGCCAGTAGTGTGACAGGGGGCTCCTACGAGCAGTACTTC
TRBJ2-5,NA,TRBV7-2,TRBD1,CASSLGDRQGVETQYF,TGTGCCAGCAGCTTAGGGGACAGGCAGGGGGTTGAGACCCAGTACTTC
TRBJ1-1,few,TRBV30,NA,CAWSVGDTEAFF,TGTGCCTGGAGTGTAGGGGACACTGAAGCTTTCTTT
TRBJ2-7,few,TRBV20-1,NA,CSARDTYEQYF,TGCAGTGCTAGAGATACCTACGAGCAGTACTTC
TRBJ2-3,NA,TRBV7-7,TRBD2,CASSLRGGPDTQYF,TGTGCTAGCAGCTTACGGGGGGGCCCAGATACGCAGTATTTT
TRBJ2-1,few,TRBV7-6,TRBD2,CASSLSGTSGALGLNEQFF,TGTGCCAGCAGCTTATCGGGGACTAGCGGGGCGTTGGGTCTCAATGAGCAGTTCTTC
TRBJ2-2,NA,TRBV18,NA,CASSPPNTGELFF,TGTGCCAGCTCACCACCGAACACCGGGGAGCTGTTTTTT
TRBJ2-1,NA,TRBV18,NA,CASSPGRNNEQFF,TGTGCCAGCTCACCGGGACGGAACAATGAGCAGTTCTTC
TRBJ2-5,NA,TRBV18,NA,CASSPPTSYETQYF,TGTGCCAGCTCACCCCCCACTAGTTACGAGACCCAGTACTTC
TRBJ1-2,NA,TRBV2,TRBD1,CASSEEVGAGGYGYTF,TGTGCCAGCAGTGAAGAAGTGGGGGCAGGGGGATATGGCTACACCTTC
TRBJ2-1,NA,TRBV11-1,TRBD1,CASSSRRTGGASYNEQFF,TGTGCCAGCAGCTCTCGGCGTACAGGGGGCGCCTCCTACAATGAGCAGTTCTTC
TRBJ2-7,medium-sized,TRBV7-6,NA,CASSLEVGGVSSYEQYF,TGTGCCAGCAGCTTAGAAGTCGGGGGAGTGAGCTCCTACGAGCAGTACTTC
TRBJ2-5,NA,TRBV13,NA,CASSLGFQETQYF,TGTGCCAGCAGCTTAGGGTTCCAAGAGACCCAGTACTTC
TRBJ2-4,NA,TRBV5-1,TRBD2,CASSLNPGLAGGAKNIQYF,TGCGCCAGCAGCTTGAACCCGGGACTAGCGGGAGGAGCCAAAAACATTCAGTACTTC
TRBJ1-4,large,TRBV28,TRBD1,CASSPMTGGQGEKLFF,TGTGCCAGCAGTCCGATGACAGGGGGACAAGGTGAAAAACTGTTTTTT
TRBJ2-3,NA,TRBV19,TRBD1,CASGDRTTNTQYF,TGTGCCAGCGGGGACAGGACCACAAATACGCAGTATTTT